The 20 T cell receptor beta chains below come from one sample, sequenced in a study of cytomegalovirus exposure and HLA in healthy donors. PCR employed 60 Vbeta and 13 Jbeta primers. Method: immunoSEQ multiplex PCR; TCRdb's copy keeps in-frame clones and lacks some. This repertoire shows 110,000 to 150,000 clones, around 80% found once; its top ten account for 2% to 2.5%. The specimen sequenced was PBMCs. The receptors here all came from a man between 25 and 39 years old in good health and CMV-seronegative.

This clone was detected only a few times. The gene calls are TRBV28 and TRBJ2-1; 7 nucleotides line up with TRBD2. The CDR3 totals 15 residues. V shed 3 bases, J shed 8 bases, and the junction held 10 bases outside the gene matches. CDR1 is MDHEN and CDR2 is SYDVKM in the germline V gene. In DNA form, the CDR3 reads TGTGCCAGCAGTTTCGGTGGGAGGGCCCAGGATGAGCAGTTCTTC. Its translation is CASSFGGRAQDEQFF.

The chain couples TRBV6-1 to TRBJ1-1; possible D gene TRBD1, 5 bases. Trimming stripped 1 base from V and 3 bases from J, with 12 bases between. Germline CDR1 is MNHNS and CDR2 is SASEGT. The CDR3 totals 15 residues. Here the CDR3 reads CASSEGQGWDTEAFF. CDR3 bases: TGTGCCAGCAGTGAAGGTCAGGGTTGGGACACTGAAGCTTTCTTT.

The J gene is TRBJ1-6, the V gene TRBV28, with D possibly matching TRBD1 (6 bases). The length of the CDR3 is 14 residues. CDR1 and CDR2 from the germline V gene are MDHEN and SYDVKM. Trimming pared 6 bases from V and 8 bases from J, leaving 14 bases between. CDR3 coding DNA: TGTGCCAGCAGCCTCGACAGGAACTATTCACCCCTCCACTTT. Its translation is CASSLDRNYSPLHF.

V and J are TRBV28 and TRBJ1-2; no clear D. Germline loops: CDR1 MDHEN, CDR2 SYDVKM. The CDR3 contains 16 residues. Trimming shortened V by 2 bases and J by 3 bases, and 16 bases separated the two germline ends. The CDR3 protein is CASSLTAPLSDYGYTF. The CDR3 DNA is TGTGCCAGCAGTTTAACAGCCCCTCTATCCGACTATGGCTACACCTTC.

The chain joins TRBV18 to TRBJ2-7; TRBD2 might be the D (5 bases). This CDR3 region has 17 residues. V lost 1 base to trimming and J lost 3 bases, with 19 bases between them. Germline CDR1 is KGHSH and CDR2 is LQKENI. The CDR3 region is CASSPRESWASSYEQYF. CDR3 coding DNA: TGTGCCAGCTCACCACGGGAAAGTTGGGCTAGCAGCTACGAGCAGTACTTC.

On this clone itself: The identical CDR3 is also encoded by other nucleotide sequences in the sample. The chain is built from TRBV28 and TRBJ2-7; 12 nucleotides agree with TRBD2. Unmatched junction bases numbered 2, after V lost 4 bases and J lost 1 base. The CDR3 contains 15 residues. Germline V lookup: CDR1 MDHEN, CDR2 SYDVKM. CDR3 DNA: TGTGCCAGCAGTTCACTAGCGGGAGGTTCCTACGAGCAGTACTTC. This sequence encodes CASSSLAGGSYEQYF.

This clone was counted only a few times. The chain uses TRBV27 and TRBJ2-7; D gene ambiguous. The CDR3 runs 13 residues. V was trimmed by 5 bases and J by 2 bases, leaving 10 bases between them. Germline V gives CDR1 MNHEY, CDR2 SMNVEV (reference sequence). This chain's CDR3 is CASSTLSTYEQYF. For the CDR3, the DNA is TGTGCCAGCAGTACACTAAGCACCTACGAGCAGTACTTC.

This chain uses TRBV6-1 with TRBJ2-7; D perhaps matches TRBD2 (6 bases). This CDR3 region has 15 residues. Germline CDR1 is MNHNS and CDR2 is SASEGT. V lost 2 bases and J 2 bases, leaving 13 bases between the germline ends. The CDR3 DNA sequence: TGTGCCAGCAGTGAACAGGGACTTCCCCCCTACGAGCAGTACTTC. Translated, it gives CASSEQGLPPYEQYF.

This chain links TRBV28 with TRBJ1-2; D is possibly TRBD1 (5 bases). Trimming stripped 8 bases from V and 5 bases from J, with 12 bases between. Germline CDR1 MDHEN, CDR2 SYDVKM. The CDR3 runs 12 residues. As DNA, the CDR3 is TGTGCCAGCGCATCTTCAGGGTATGGCTACACCTTC. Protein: CASASSGYGYTF.

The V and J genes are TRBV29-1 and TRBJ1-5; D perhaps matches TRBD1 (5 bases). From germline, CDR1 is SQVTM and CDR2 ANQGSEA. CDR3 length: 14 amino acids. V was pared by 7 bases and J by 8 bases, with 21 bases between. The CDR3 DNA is TGCAGCGCCGGGGGGGGGTCCGGCTCCGAGCCCCAGCATTTT. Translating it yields CSAGGGSGSEPQHF.

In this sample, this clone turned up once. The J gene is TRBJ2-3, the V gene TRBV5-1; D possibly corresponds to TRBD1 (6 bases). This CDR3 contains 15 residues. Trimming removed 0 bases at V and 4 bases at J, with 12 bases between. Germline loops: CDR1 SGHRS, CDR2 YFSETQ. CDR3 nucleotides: TGCGCCAGCAGCTTGGAGACAGGTCGGGCAGATACGCAGTATTTT. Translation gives CASSLETGRADTQYF.

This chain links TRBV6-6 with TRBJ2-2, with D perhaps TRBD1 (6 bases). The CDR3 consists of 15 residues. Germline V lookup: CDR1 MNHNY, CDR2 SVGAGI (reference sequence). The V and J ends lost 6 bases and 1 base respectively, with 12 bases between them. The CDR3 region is CASSLGGLNTGELFF. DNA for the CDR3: TGTGCCAGCAGCTTAGGGGGTTTGAACACCGGGGAGCTGTTTTTT.

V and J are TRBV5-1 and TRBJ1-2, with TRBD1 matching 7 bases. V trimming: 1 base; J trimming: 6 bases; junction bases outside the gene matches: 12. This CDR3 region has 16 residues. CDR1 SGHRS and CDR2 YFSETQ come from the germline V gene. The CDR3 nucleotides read TGCGCCAGCAGCTTGAGGAGGGGGCGGACAGAGGATGGCTACACCTTC. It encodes CASSLRRGRTEDGYTF.

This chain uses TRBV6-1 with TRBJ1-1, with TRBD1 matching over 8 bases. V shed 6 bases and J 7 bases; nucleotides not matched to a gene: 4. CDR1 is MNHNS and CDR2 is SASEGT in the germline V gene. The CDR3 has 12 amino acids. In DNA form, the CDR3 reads TGTGCCAGCAGGCGAACAGGGGGTGAAGCTTTCTTT. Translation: CASRRTGGEAFF.

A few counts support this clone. The CDR3 nucleotides read TGTGCCAGCAGCTTAGGCCCGGGAGGCCCCTACGAGCAGTACTTC. Translated: CASSLGPGGPYEQYF. The V and J genes are TRBV7-6 and TRBJ2-7; 7 nucleotides agree with TRBD2. The CDR3 loop spans 15 amino acids. Germline values: CDR1 SGHVS, CDR2 FNYEAQ. After removal of 1 base from V and 2 bases from J, the junction contained 5 bases not matched to a gene.

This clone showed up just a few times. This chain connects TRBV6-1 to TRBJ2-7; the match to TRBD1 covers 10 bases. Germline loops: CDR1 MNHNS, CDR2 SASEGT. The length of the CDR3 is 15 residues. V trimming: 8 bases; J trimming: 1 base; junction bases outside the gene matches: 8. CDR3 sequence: CASESGTGVSYEQYF. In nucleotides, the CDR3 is TGTGCCAGCGAGTCGGGGACAGGGGTTTCCTACGAGCAGTACTTC.

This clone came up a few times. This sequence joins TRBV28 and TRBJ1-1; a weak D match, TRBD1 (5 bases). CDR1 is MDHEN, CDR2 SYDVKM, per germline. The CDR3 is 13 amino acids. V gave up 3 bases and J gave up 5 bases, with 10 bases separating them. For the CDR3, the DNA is TGTGCCAGCAGTTTTGGGGCTTGGACTGAAGCTTTCTTT. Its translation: CASSFGAWTEAFF.

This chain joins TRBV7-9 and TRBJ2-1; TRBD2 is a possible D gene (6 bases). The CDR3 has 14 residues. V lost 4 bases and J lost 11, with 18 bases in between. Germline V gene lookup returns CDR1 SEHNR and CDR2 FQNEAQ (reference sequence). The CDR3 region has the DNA TGTGCCAGCAGCTCGGATTCGGGGGTTCTCCAGCAGTTCTTC. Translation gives CASSSDSGVLQQFF. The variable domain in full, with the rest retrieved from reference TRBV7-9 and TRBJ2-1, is DTGVSQNPRHKITKRGQNVTFRCDPISEHNRLYWYRQTLGQGPEFLTYFQNEAQLEKSRLLSDRFSAERPKGSFSTLEIQRTEQGDSAMYLCASSSDSGVLQQFFGPGTRLTVL.

CDR3 sequence: CASIPRGGGISETQYF. DNA for the CDR3: TGTGCCAGCATCCCCCGGGGAGGGGGAATTTCTGAGACCCAGTACTTC. The rearrangement links TRBV5-4 to TRBJ2-5; D perhaps matches TRBD2 (7 bases). CDR1 is SGHNT and CDR2 is YYREEE in the germline V gene (reference sequence). The CDR3 is 16 amino acids. Trimming removed 6 bases at V and 5 bases at J, with 23 bases between.

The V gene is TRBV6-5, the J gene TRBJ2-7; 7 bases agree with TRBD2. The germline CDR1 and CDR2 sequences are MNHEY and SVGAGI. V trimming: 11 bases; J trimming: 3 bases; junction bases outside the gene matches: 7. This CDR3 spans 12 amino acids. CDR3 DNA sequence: TGTGCCGTGAAGGGACTAAGCTACGAGCAGTACTTC. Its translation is CAVKGLSYEQYF.